The 24 T cell receptor beta chains below were found in one sample sequenced in a study of CD8 T cells in Susac syndrome. RNA, at roughly 0.45 to 1 ug, was reverse transcribed with random hexamers. A single record per CDR3 protein comes from TCRdb applying MiXCR to the immunoSEQ multiplex PCR reads. The table has about 120,000 distinct CDR3 sequences, around 90% seen once. The source material was CD8+ T cells from PBMCs. These receptors were taken from a human donor in good health.

The chain recombines TRBV10-3 with TRBJ2-7; no firm D call. The CDR3 has 13 amino acids. Looked up from germline, CDR1 is ENHRY and CDR2 is SYGVKD. Trimming stripped 2 bases from V and 0 bases from J, with 5 bases between. The CDR3 sequence: CAISERSSYEQYF. The CDR3 DNA reads as TGTGCCATCAGTGAGAGGAGCTCCTACGAGCAGTACTTC.

The chain carries TRBV20-1 and TRBJ2-5; tentative D call: TRBD2 (7 bases). The CDR3 extends over 14 amino acids. V was clipped by 6 bases and J by 5 bases, with 19 bases between them. Per germline, CDR1 DFQATT and CDR2 SNEGSKA (reference sequence). CDR3 nucleotides: TGCAGTGCGGAGACTAGCCGGGGGCAGGAGACCCAGTACTTC. Residues: CSAETSRGQETQYF.

The chain links TRBV2 to TRBJ2-1, with D maybe TRBD2 (9 bases). V was clipped by 6 bases and J by 1 base, with 19 bases between them. The CDR3 length is 17 residues. CDR1 and CDR2 from the germline V gene are SNHLY and FYNNEI. This CDR3 reads CASRTGVSGRSYNEQFF. CDR3 bases: TGTGCCAGCAGGACAGGGGTAAGCGGGAGGTCCTACAATGAGCAGTTCTTC.

The chain uses TRBV7-3 and TRBJ2-1; TRBD1 agrees at 9 bases. The trim removed 3 bases at V and 8 bases at J, leaving 8 bases unmatched. Germline assignment: CDR1 SGHTA and CDR2 FQGTGA. The CDR3 sequence is 15 residues long. Here the CDR3 DNA reads TGTGCCAGCAGCTTCCGAGGGACAGGGCTCGATGAGCAGTTCTTC. It encodes CASSFRGTGLDEQFF.

The chain couples TRBV9 to TRBJ2-3, with D perhaps TRBD1 (7 bases). Trimming removed 0 bases at V and 4 bases at J, with 15 bases between. CDR3 length: 16 amino acids. Germline values: CDR1 SGDLS, CDR2 YYNGEE. The CDR3 region is CASSVDPGGLADTQYF. Here the CDR3 DNA reads TGTGCCAGCAGCGTAGATCCAGGGGGGTTGGCAGATACGCAGTATTTT. The variable domain in full, with the rest retrieved from reference TRBV9 and TRBJ2-3, is DSGVTQTPKHLITATGQRVTLRCSPRSGDLSVYWYQQSLDQGLQFLIQYYNGEERAKGNILERFSAQQFPDLHSELNLSSLELGDSALYFCASSVDPGGLADTQYFGPGTRLTVL.

Comment on this clonotype: An end of the junction does not agree with germline; a read error may underlie this. The V and J genes are TRBV10-3 and TRBJ2-7, with D tentatively TRBD1 (5 bases). Germline-derived CDR1 and CDR2 are ENHRY and SYGVKD. This CDR3 is built from 14 residues. The CDR3 protein is CAIRTGSGSYEQCF. The CDR3 DNA follows: TGTGCCATCAGAACAGGCTCAGGCTCCTACGAGCAGTGCTTC.

This clonotype came up a few times. The chain links TRBV3-1 to TRBJ2-5; the D gene is possibly TRBD2 (5 bases). CDR3 size: 14 residues. Trimming cost V 5 bases and J 3 bases, with 13 bases left between them. Looked up from germline, CDR1 is LGHDT and CDR2 is YNNKEL (reference sequence). CDR3 in DNA: TGTGCCAGCAGCTTAAGCGGAGGCGAAGAGACCCAGTACTTC. Its translation is CASSLSGGEETQYF.

CDR3 in DNA: TGCGCCAGCAGCCAAGATTCTAGCGGGAGGCTGTTCGCCGAGCAGTACTTC. This codes for CASSQDSSGRLFAEQYF. This rearrangement joins TRBV4-3 to TRBJ2-7; 11 bases fit TRBD2. This CDR3 spans 17 amino acids. The germline V gene has CDR1 LGHNA and CDR2 YSLEER. With 0 bases clipped from V and 6 bases from J, the junction kept 10 bases outside the gene matches.

This sequence joins TRBV19 and TRBJ2-1; TRBD2 matches at 11 bases. CDR1 LNHDA and CDR2 SQIVND come from the germline V gene (reference sequence). This CDR3 is 17 amino acids long. V lost 5 bases and J lost 8; bases outside the gene matches: 14. CDR3 loop: CASSVGISGRAAYEQFF. CDR3 DNA: TGTGCCAGTAGTGTTGGGATTAGCGGGAGGGCAGCTTATGAGCAGTTCTTC.

CDR3 amino acids: CASRTPSSYEQYF. Here the CDR3 DNA reads TGTGCCAGCAGGACCCCCTCTTCCTACGAGCAGTACTTC. This chain uses TRBV7-9 with TRBJ2-7; D not certain. Trimming cost V 6 bases and J 1 base, with 10 bases left between them. From germline, CDR1 is SEHNR and CDR2 FQNEAQ (reference sequence). The CDR3 loop spans 13 amino acids.

The rearrangement uses TRBV7-2 and TRBJ2-5; no reliable D call. This CDR3 has 14 amino acids. The V end lost 1 base, the J end lost 4 bases, and 10 bases lay between the germline ends. CDR1 SGHTA and CDR2 FQGNSA come from the germline V gene. The CDR3 is CASSLGGWGETQYF. Written as DNA, the CDR3 is TGTGCCAGCAGCTTAGGGGGATGGGGAGAGACCCAGTACTTC.

The chain uses TRBV20-1 and TRBJ1-5; D may be TRBD1 (6 bases). Germline V gene data show CDR1 as DFQATT and CDR2 as SNEGSKA (reference sequence). Trimming left V 6 bases short and J 2 bases short, with 17 bases between. The CDR3 runs to 15 residues. The CDR3 DNA follows: TGCAGTGCGCCCGAGCGGCAGGGGCGCAATCAGCCCCAGCATTTT. The encoded protein is CSAPERQGRNQPQHF.

The chain employs TRBV12-3 or TRBV12-4 and TRBJ2-1; 10 nucleotides match TRBD2. J lost 7 bases, V lost 7 bases, and 10 bases had no gene match. This CDR3 contains 15 residues. This chain's CDR3 is CASNLAGAIRNEQFF. The CDR3 nucleotides are TGTGCCAGCAACCTAGCGGGAGCCATCCGGAATGAGCAGTTCTTC.

The chain uses TRBV10-3 and TRBJ2-2; a possible D gene is TRBD2 (6 bases). Trimming stripped 4 bases from V and 4 bases from J, with 13 bases between. From germline, CDR1 is ENHRY and CDR2 SYGVKD. This CDR3 contains 15 residues. CDR3 in DNA: TGTGCCATCAGTGGAGGAGGGTCTGGCACCGGGGAGCTGTTTTTT. It yields the protein CAISGGGSGTGELFF.

This clonotype came up a few times. The chain carries TRBV28 and TRBJ2-7, with 7 positions matching TRBD1. Germline V lookup: CDR1 MDHEN, CDR2 SYDVKM. The CDR3 totals 14 residues. The V segment lost 6 bases and the J segment 0 bases; nucleotides outside the gene matches: 5. In DNA, the CDR3 is TGTGCCAGCAGCACGACAGGGAACTCCTACGAGCAGTACTTC. Protein sequence: CASSTTGNSYEQYF.

The chain couples TRBV14 to TRBJ2-7, with 14 positions matching TRBD2. V trimming: 5 bases; J trimming: 4 bases; junction bases outside the gene matches: 10. CDR1 SGHDN and CDR2 FVKESK come from the germline V gene. This CDR3 comprises 17 residues. The CDR3 protein is CASSKRGGLAGAYEQYF. The CDR3 DNA is TGTGCCAGCAGCAAACGGGGGGGACTAGCGGGAGCATACGAGCAGTACTTC.

The gene calls are TRBV4-2 and TRBJ2-5, with TRBD2 as a possible D gene (5 bases). Germline V gives CDR1 LGHNA, CDR2 YNFKEQ. CDR3 length: 13 residues. The ends were cut back, 0 bases at V and 5 bases at J, with 7 bases in the middle. CDR3 protein: CASSQDKRETQYF. The CDR3 DNA reads as TGTGCCAGCAGCCAAGATAAGCGGGAGACCCAGTACTTC.

This clonotype was detected once. This chain links TRBV9 with TRBJ2-2; D is unresolved. Trimming removed 4 bases from V and 3 bases from J, with 13 bases in between. This CDR3 spans 15 amino acids. Germline CDR1 reads SGDLS; CDR2 reads YYNGEE. CDR3 nucleotide sequence: TGTGCCAGCAGCCAAGAGGCCCGGGACACCGGGGAGCTGTTTTTT. Translation gives CASSQEARDTGELFF.

This clonotype has only one observation. This chain uses TRBV9 with TRBJ2-5; weak D call: TRBD1 (6 bases). Germline V CDR1 and CDR2: SGDLS, YYNGEE. The CDR3 sequence is 15 residues long. V lost 2 bases and J 5 bases, leaving 16 bases between the germline ends. CDR3 protein: CASSVDGAGVETQYF. DNA for the CDR3: TGTGCCAGCAGCGTGGACGGGGCAGGGGTCGAGACCCAGTACTTC. The entire variable domain, with the rest obtained from reference TRBV9 and TRBJ2-5, is as follows: DSGVTQTPKHLITATGQRVTLRCSPRSGDLSVYWYQQSLDQGLQFLIQYYNGEERAKGNILERFSAQQFPDLHSELNLSSLELGDSALYFCASSVDGAGVETQYFGPGTRLLVL.

The V call is TRBV12-3 or TRBV12-4, the J call TRBJ1-2; D ambiguous. This CDR3 has 11 residues. Deletions cut 3 bases from V and 7 bases from J, with 6 bases between. This chain's CDR3 is CASSLGSGYTF. DNA of the CDR3: TGTGCCAGCAGTTTGGGAAGTGGCTACACCTTC.

The chain couples TRBV5-1 to TRBJ2-1, with D possibly TRBD2 on 5 matching bases. Germline loops: CDR1 SGHRS, CDR2 YFSETQ. The CDR3 spans 17 residues. The ends were cut back, 0 bases at V and 7 bases at J, with 20 bases in the middle. CDR3: CASSLAGGGVHGNEQFF. In nucleotides, the CDR3 is TGCGCCAGCAGCTTGGCCGGAGGAGGCGTACACGGGAATGAGCAGTTCTTC.

The chain combines TRBV14 with TRBJ2-2; the match to TRBD2 covers 8 bases. Germline V lookup: CDR1 SGHDN, CDR2 FVKESK. The CDR3 extends over 14 amino acids. After removal of 6 bases from V and 4 bases from J, the junction contained 4 bases not matched to a gene. The CDR3 sequence: CASRVLAGTGELFF. Here the CDR3 DNA reads TGTGCCAGCAGAGTCCTAGCGGGCACCGGGGAGCTGTTTTTT.

V usage is TRBV12-3 or TRBV12-4 and J usage is TRBJ2-7; TRBD1 matches 8 bases. The CDR3 has 12 residues. V trimming: 8 bases; J trimming: 7 bases; junction bases outside the gene matches: 7. The CDR3 region has the DNA TGTGCCAGCGGGTTGACAGGGGAGGAGCAGTACTTC. Translation: CASGLTGEEQYF.

The chain combines TRBV2 with TRBJ2-1, with D hard to call. This CDR3 has 15 amino acids. Germline V gene lookup returns CDR1 SNHLY and CDR2 FYNNEI. Trimming removed 2 bases from V and 3 bases from J, with 11 bases in between. CDR3 region: CASSEPKLSYNEQFF. The CDR3 bases are TGTGCCAGCAGTGAACCAAAATTGAGCTACAATGAGCAGTTCTTC.